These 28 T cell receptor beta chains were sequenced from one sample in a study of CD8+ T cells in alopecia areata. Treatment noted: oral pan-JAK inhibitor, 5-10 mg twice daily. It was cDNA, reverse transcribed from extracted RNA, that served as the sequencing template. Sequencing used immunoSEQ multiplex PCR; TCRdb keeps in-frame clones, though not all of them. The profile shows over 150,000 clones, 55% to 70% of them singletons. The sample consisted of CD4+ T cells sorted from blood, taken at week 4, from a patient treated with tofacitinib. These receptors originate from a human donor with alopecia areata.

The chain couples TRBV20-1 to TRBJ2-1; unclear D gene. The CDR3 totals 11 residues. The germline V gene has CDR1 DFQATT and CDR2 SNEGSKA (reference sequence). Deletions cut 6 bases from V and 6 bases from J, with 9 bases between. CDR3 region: CSAPRSNEQFF. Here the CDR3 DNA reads TGCAGTGCCCCCCGCTCCAATGAGCAGTTCTTC.

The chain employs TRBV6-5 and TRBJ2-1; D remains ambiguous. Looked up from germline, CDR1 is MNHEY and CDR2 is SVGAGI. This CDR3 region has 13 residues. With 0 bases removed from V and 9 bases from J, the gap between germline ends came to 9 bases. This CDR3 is CASSYSPHSEQFF. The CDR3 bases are TGTGCCAGCAGTTACTCACCCCACAGTGAGCAGTTCTTC.

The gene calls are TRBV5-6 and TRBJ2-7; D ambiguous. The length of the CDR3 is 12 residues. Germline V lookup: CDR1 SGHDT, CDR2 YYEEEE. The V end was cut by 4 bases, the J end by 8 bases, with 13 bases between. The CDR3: CASSRINEKQYF. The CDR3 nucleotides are TGTGCCAGCAGCCGAATTAACGAAAAGCAGTACTTC.

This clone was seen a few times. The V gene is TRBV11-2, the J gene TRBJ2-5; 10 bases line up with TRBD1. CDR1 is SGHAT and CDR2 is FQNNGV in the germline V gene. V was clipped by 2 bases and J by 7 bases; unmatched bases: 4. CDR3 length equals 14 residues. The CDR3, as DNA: TGTGCCAGCAGCTTATATGGGACAGGGGTGACCCAGTACTTC. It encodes CASSLYGTGVTQYF. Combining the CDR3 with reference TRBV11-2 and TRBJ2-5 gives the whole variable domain EAGVAQSPRYKIIEKRQSVAFWCNPISGHATLYWYQQILGQGPKLLIQFQNNGVVDDSQLPKDRFSAERLKGVDSTLKIQPAKLEDSAVYLCASSLYGTGVTQYFGPGTRLLVL.

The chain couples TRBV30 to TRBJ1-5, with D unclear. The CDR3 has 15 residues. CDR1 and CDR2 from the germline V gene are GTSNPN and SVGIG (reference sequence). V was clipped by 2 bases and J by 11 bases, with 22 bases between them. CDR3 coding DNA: TGTGCCTGGAGTCCCCGTGGTGGGGTCCGGGTGGCCCAGCATTTT. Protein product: CAWSPRGGVRVAQHF. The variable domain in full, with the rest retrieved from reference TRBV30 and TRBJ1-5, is SQTIHQWPATLVQPVGSPLSLECTVEGTSNPNLYWYRQAAGRGLQLLFYSVGIGQISSEVPQNLSASRPQDRQFILSSKKLLLSDSGFYLCAWSPRGGVRVAQHFGDGTRLSIL.

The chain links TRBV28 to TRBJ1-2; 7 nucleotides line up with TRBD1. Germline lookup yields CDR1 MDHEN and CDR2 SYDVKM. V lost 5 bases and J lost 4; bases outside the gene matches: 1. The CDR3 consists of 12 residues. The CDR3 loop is CASSRDSYGYTF. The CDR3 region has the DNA TGTGCCAGCAGTCGGGACAGCTATGGCTACACCTTC.

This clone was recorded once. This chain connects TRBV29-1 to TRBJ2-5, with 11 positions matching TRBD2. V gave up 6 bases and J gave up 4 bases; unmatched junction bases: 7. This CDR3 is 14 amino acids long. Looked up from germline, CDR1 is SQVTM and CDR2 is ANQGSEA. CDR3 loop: CSVSGTSGGETQYF. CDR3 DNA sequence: TGCAGCGTGTCCGGGACTAGCGGAGGAGAGACCCAGTACTTC. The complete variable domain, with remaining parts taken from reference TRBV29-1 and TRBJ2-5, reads SAVISQKPSRDICQRGTSLTIQCQVDSQVTMMFWYRQQPGQSLTLIATANQGSEATYESGFVIDKFPISRPNLTFSTLTVSNMSPEDSSIYLCSVSGTSGGETQYFGPGTRLLVL.

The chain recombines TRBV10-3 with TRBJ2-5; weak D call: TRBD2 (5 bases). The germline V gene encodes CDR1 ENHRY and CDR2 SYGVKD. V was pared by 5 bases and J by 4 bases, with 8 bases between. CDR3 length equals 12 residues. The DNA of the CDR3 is TGTGCCATCAGTCGGGCGGGAGAGACCCAGTACTTC. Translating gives CAISRAGETQYF.

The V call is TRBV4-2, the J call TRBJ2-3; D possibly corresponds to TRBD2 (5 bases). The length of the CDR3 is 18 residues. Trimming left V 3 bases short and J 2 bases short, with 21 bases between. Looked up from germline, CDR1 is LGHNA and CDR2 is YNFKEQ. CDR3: CASSQRATGGGYTDTQYF. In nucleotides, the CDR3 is TGTGCCAGCAGCCAGAGGGCGACGGGCGGCGGATACACAGATACGCAGTATTTT.

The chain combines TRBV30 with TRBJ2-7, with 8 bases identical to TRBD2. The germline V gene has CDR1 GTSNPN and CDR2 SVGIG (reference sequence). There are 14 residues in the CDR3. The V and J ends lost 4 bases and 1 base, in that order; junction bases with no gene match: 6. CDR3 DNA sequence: TGTGCCTGGACTAGCGGGCCATTATCCTACGAGCAGTACTTC. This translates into CAWTSGPLSYEQYF.

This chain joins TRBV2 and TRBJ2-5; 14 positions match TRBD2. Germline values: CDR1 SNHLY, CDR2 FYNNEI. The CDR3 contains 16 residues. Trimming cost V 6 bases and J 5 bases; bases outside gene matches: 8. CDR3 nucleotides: TGTGCCAGCAGGGCCACGGGACTAGCGGGAGATGAGACCCAGTACTTC. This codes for CASRATGLAGDETQYF. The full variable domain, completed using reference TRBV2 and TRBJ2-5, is EPEVTQTPSHQVTQMGQEVILRCVPISNHLYFYWYRQILGQKVEFLVSFYNNEISEKSEIFDDQFSVERPDGSNFTLKIRSTKLEDSAMYFCASRATGLAGDETQYFGPGTRLLVL.

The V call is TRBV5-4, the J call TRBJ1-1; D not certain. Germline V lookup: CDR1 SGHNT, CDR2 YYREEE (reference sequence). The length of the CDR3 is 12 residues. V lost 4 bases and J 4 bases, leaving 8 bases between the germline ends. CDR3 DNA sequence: TGTGCCAGCAGCCAGATCGGCACTGAAGCTTTCTTT. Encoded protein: CASSQIGTEAFF.

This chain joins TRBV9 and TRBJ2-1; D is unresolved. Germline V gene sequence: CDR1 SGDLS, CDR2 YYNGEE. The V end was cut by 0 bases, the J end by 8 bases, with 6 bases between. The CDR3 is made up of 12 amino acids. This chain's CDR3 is CASSVEQHEQFF. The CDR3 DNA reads TGTGCCAGCAGCGTAGAGCAGCATGAGCAGTTCTTC.

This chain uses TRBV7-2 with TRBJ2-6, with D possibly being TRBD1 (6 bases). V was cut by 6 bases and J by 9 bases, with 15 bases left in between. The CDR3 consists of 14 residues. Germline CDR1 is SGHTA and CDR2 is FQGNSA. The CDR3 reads CASSRTVVGNVLTF. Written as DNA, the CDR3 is TGTGCCAGCAGTCGGACAGTCGTGGGCAACGTCCTGACTTTC.

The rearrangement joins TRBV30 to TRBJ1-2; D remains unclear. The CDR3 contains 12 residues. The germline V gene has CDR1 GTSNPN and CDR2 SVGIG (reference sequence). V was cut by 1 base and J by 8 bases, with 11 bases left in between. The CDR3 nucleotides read TGTGCCTGGAGTGGGGGTGCTGGGGGCTACACCTTC. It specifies CAWSGGAGGYTF.

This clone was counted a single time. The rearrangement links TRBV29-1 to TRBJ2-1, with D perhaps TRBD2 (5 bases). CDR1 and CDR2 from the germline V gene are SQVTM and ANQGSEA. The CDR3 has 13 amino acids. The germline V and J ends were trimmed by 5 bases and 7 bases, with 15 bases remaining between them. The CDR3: CSVYSVLENEQFF. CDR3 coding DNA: TGCAGCGTTTATAGCGTCCTTGAGAATGAGCAGTTCTTC.

The DNA of the CDR3 is TGTGCCAGCAGCTTGGACGGGGGATCCCTTCGCGAGCAGTACTTC. Translating it yields CASSLDGGSLREQYF. The V and J genes are TRBV5-4 and TRBJ2-7, with TRBD2 as a possible D gene (6 bases). With 0 bases removed from V and 6 bases from J, the gap between germline ends came to 16 bases. Germline V CDR1 and CDR2: SGHNT, YYREEE (reference sequence). The CDR3 has 15 residues.

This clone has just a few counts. The CDR3 nucleotides are TGTGCCACCAGCGGCCTCCTAGCAGCCAGTGAGCAGTTCTTC. Translating gives CATSGLLAASEQFF. The V and J genes are TRBV15 and TRBJ2-1; tentatively, D is TRBD2 (5 bases). The CDR3 runs 14 residues. Germline-derived CDR1 and CDR2 are LNHNV and YYDKDF (reference sequence). Trimming shortened V by 5 bases and J by 9 bases, and 17 bases separated the two germline ends.

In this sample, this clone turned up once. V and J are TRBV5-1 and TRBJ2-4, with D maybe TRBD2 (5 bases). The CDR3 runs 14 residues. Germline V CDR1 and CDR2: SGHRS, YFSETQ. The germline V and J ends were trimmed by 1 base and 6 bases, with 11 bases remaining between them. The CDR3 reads CASSLSGQLNIQYF. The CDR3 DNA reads TGCGCCAGCAGCTTGAGCGGCCAGTTAAACATTCAGTACTTC.

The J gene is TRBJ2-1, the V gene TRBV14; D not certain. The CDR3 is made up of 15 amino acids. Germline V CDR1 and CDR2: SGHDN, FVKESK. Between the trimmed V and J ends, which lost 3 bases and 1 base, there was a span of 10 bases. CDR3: CASSHVGRSYNEQFF. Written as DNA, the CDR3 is TGTGCCAGCAGCCACGTCGGACGTTCCTACAATGAGCAGTTCTTC.

CDR3 in amino acids: CAWSVWAGGTDTQYF. The CDR3 nucleotides read TGTGCCTGGAGTGTTTGGGCGGGCGGCACAGATACGCAGTATTTT. V gene TRBV30 combines with J gene TRBJ2-3, with D possibly matching TRBD2 (5 bases). V lost 0 bases, J lost 1 base, and 11 bases lay in between. This CDR3 contains 15 residues. The germline V gene has CDR1 GTSNPN and CDR2 SVGIG (reference sequence).

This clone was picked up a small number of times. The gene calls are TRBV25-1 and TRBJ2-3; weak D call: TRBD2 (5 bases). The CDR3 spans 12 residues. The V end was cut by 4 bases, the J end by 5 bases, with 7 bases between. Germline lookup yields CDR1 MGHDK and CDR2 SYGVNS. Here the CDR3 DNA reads TGTGCCAGCAGTGCGCGGGTAGATACGCAGTATTTT. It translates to CASSARVDTQYF.

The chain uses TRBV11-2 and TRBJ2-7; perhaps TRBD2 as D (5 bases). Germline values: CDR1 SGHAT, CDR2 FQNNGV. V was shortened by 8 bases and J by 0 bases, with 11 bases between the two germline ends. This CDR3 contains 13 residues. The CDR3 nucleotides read TGTGCCAGCGGGGAGACTATCTCCTACGAGCAGTACTTC. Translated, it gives CASGETISYEQYF.

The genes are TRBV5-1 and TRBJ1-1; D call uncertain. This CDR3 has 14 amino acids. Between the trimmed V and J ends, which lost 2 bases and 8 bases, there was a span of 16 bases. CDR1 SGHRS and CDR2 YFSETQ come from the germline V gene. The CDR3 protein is CASSLPPEGREAFF. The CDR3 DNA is TGCGCCAGCAGCTTACCCCCCGAAGGCCGAGAAGCTTTCTTT.

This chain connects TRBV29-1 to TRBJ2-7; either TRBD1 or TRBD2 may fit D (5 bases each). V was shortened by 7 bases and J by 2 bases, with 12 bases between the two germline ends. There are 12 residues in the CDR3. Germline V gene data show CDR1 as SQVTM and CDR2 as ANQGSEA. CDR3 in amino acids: CSARDGPYEQYF. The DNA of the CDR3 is TGCAGCGCACGGGACGGACCCTACGAGCAGTACTTC.

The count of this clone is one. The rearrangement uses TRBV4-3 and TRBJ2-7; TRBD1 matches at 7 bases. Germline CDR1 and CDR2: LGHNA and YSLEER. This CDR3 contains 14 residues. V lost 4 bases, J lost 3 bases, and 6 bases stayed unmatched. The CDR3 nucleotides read TGCGCCAGCAGCCGCCAGGGACAGAGCTACGAGCAGTACTTC. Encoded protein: CASSRQGQSYEQYF.

The CDR3 nucleotides are TGTGCCACACACGCCACAGCCTACAATGAGCAGTTCTTC. It codes for CATHATAYNEQFF. The V and J genes are TRBV6-5 and TRBJ2-1; no reliable D call. The CDR3 spans 13 residues. Trimming pared 10 bases from V and 2 bases from J, leaving 12 bases between. The germline V gene encodes CDR1 MNHEY and CDR2 SVGAGI.

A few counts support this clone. The CDR3 loop is CTTLHGAGPRDGANVLTF. CDR3 DNA: TGCACCACCCTACATGGAGCGGGACCCCGAGATGGGGCCAACGTCCTGACTTTC. The chain carries TRBV1 and TRBJ2-6; TRBD2 is the table's D call, not checked against the DNA. TRBV1 is shown as a pseudogene. The CDR3 is 18 residues long.